In this sample, the clone carrying this T cell receptor beta chain turned up a few times. Its antigen remains unknown. Data came from immunoSEQ multiplex PCR; TCRdb stores just in-frame clones and leaves some out. The sample consists of around 95,000 clones, approximately 61% of them appearing once. The source of the sample is a study of shared clonotypes between healthy human individuals. Study findings and constraints: The expectation was that sequencing depth would affect clonotype sharing among donors.

V was clipped by 7 bases and J by 1 base, with 13 bases between them. This CDR3 spans 14 amino acids. Germline V gene lookup returns CDR1 SNHLY and CDR2 FYNNEI. The clonotype originates from a young man in good health. The chain has TRBV2 and TRBJ2-5; possible D gene TRBD2, 6 bases. The sequenced sample was memory CD8+ T cells sorted from blood. Subset meaning: CD45RO+ cells pooled with CCR7-negative TemRA cells. Written as DNA, the CDR3 is TGTGCCAGCATTTCGGGGGAAAGCCAAGAGACCCAGTACTTC. Protein: CASISGESQETQYF. Supplemented by reference TRBV2 and TRBJ2-5, the full variable domain reads EPEVTQTPSHQVTQMGQEVILRCVPISNHLYFYWYRQILGQKVEFLVSFYNNEISEKSEIFDDQFSVERPDGSNFTLKIRSTKLEDSAMYFCASISGESQETQYFGPGTRLLVL.